A selection of T cell receptor beta chains follows, all from one sample in a study of T cells in Graves' hyperthyroidism and ophthalmopathy. TCRdb called the multiplex PCR reads again in MiXCR, with one record for every CDR3 protein. Of nearly 750,000 distinct CDR3 sequences listed, roughly 32% are singletons. The sequenced sample was blood. The receptors derive from a woman aged 40-49 years with Graves' hyperthyroidism. Each CDR3 is given with its conserved first and last residue.

J | V | length | CDR3
TRBJ2-2 | TRBV2 | 14 | CASSGLRGVGELFF
TRBJ1-2 | TRBV25-1 | 15 | CASSAIDRGDYGYTF
TRBJ2-7 | TRBV29-1 | 15 | CSVVSVGVTTYEQYF
TRBJ1-1 | TRBV9 | 14 | CASSVGGLRTEAFF
TRBJ2-5 | TRBV20-1 | 17 | CSARDSVGQVMRETQYF
TRBJ1-1 | TRBV9 | 14 | CASSVQDSRNEAFF
TRBJ2-7 | TRBV20-1 | 15 | CSADTTSGTRYEQYF
TRBJ2-2 | TRBV7-7 | 16 | CASSPGLAGVTGELFF
TRBJ1-3 | TRBV24-1 | 12 | CATSDLGKYLYF
TRBJ2-7 | TRBV6-6 | 14 | CASSRDFSSYEQYF
TRBJ1-6 | TRBV29-1 | 11 | CSVLDRATLHF
TRBJ2-5 | TRBV7-2 | 14 | CASSGGSWIETQYF
TRBJ2-5 | TRBV4-1 | 16 | CASSLRLAALEETQYF
TRBJ1-1 | TRBV4-3 | 13 | CASSRRGWGEAFF
TRBJ2-7 | TRBV10-3 | 15 | CATRGTGGVSYEQYF
TRBJ1-2 | TRBV12-3/TRBV12-4 | 15 | CASSLRGQGTYGYTF
TRBJ2-2 | TRBV29-1 | 14 | CSVYDSANTGELFF
TRBJ1-6 | TRBV14 | 13 | CASEGGGGSPLHF
TRBJ1-5 | TRBV5-5 | 19 | CASSLAATVDTYSNQPQHF
TRBJ2-5 | TRBV5-1 | 17 | CASSQDIAGGREETQYF
TRBJ1-5 | TRBV20-1 | 15 | CSARVNRWGIQPQHF
TRBJ1-5 | TRBV10-3 | 13 | CASSEWGREPQHF
TRBJ1-4 | TRBV12-3/TRBV12-4 | 13 | CASSFSGVEKLFF
TRBJ2-5 | TRBV7-2 | 14 | CASHSFDRQETQYF
TRBJ1-2 | TRBV7-9 | 13 | CASSPTSGRDYTF
TRBJ1-5 | TRBV7-2 | 13 | CASSHKTLMPQHF
TRBJ2-3 | TRBV24-1 | 14 | CATSGRISTDTQYF
TRBJ1-4 | TRBV5-5 | 13 | CASSLGGPEKLFF
TRBJ2-7 | TRBV2 | 14 | CASSESVALGEQYF
TRBJ2-5 | TRBV20-1 | 15 | CSASGFQDRGLTQYF
TRBJ2-5 | TRBV10-3 | 13 | CAILGDYQETQYF
TRBJ2-7 | TRBV7-2 | 12 | CASSTSSGEQYF
TRBJ1-2 | TRBV7-6 | 16 | CASSQADRSRNYGYTF
TRBJ1-4 | TRBV7-8 | 17 | CASSLRGDRLADEKLFF
TRBJ2-7 | TRBV4-3 | 15 | CASSQDVAGLGEQYF
TRBJ1-1 | TRBV12-3/TRBV12-4 | 16 | CASGLGLQGVLTEAFF
TRBJ2-5 | TRBV20-1 | 13 | CSAPLTGKETQYF
TRBJ2-5 | TRBV10-3 | 15 | CATSTGGNTGETQYF
TRBJ1-1 | TRBV5-1 | 13 | CASSLSGVTEAFF
TRBJ2-7 | TRBV12-3/TRBV12-4 | 14 | CASTLRGGTYEQYF
TRBJ1-5 | TRBV20-1 | 15 | CSARGGSGAEQPQHF
TRBJ1-2 | TRBV7-9 | 12 | CASSAAGVGYTF
TRBJ2-7 | TRBV7-2 | 15 | CASSQTSQGVYEQYF
TRBJ1-5 | TRBV7-9 | 16 | CASSLSGRGSNQPQHF
TRBJ1-1 | TRBV9 | 15 | CASSVGSRGRTEAFF
TRBJ2-7 | TRBV7-2 | 18 | CVSSLGPSLSLKLYEQYF
TRBJ1-2 | TRBV7-9 | 12 | CASSLMQDGYTF
TRBJ1-3 | TRBV12-3/TRBV12-4 | 16 | CASSRTSPGAGNTIYF
TRBJ1-1 | TRBV5-6 | 13 | CASSFFMNTEAFF
TRBJ1-2 | TRBV10-3 | 13 | CAISDRRGRGYTF
TRBJ2-7 | TRBV7-9 | 15 | CASRPLGDRTYEQYF
TRBJ1-2 | TRBV10-1 | 14 | CASSDTAAGLGYTF
TRBJ2-2 | TRBV7-9 | 15 | CASSQDRVGTGELFF
TRBJ2-2 | TRBV12-3/TRBV12-4 | 17 | CASSLDRDRVNTGELFF